The sequence of this T cell receptor (beta chain) was determined in a study of CD8 T cells in Susac syndrome. V was trimmed by 1 base and J by 6 bases, leaving 9 bases between them. The germline CDR1 and CDR2 sequences are GTSNPN and SVGIG (reference sequence). The CDR3 spans 13 residues. Random hexamers were used to reverse transcribe an amount of about 0.45 to 1 ug RNA. Amplification of the TCR beta CDR3 was carried out by immunoSEQ multiplex PCR, which spanned a total of 54 Vbeta and 13 Jbeta segments. TCRdb fed the immunoSEQ multiplex PCR reads into MiXCR, producing one record per CDR3 protein. This sample yields about 150,000 distinct CDR3 sequences, of which 85% to 95% are seen a single time; 0.21% belongs to the top ten. Negative magnetic isolation gave CD8+ and CD4+ cells; FACS enriched CD8+ TEMRA.

This receptor was identified in a human donor with multiple sclerosis. Sequenced sample: CD8+ T cells from PBMCs. The gene calls are TRBV30 and TRBJ2-2; D remains ambiguous. CDR3 residues: CAWSGQESGELFF. CDR3 bases: TGTGCCTGGAGTGGTCAAGAATCCGGGGAGCTGTTTTTT.